This T cell receptor beta chain derives from a study of blood T cell repertoires in COVID-19. This CDR3 has 20 amino acids. The germline V gene encodes CDR1 LGHDT and CDR2 YNNKEL (reference sequence). J gave up 8 bases and V 0 bases, and 20 bases lay outside the gene matches. As originally analysed: Estimated nucleated cell counts came from reference gene primer amplification. Repertoires were generated with immunoSEQ multiplex PCR, while TCRdb's copy carries only in-frame clones and drops some. That table supplies the V and J calls and clone size; D and trimming were determined from the DNA. The table shows over 200,000 clones, with 80% to 90% occurring only once.

This chain links TRBV3-1 (or the pseudogene TRBV3-2) with TRBJ2-1, with TRBD2 identical over 9 bases. The sequence was obtained from a woman in her fifties or sixties in a cohort exposed to, infected with or recovered from COVID-19 (not recorded which). Sequencing input: PBMCs or T cells enriched from blood (not recorded which). The DNA for the CDR3 is TGTGCCAGCAGCCAAGAGGACCGGAACCGCGGGGGGGGGTTCTCGGATGAGCAGTTCTTC. Protein product: CASSQEDRNRGGGFSDEQFF.